The subject of this entry is one T cell receptor (beta chain). The data originate from a study of cytomegalovirus exposure and HLA in healthy donors. Trimming cost V 6 bases and J 3 bases; bases outside gene matches: 10. This CDR3 is 16 amino acids long. Germline CDR1 reads SNHLY; CDR2 reads FYNNEI. PCR used 60 Vbeta primers and 13 Jbeta primers. Sequenced by immunoSEQ multiplex PCR; TCRdb stores in-frame clones only, minus some. The sample consists of 130,000 to 150,000 clones, over 70% of them appearing once. The V call is TRBV2, the J call TRBJ2-3; 9 bases are a match to TRBD2. This receptor was taken from a woman aged 40 to 49 in good health and CMV-seropositive. Sequenced input: PBMCs. CDR3 coding DNA: TGTGCCAGCAGCGGGGGGACTAGCTTGATGACAGATACGCAGTATTTT. It specifies CASSGGTSLMTDTQYF.